A single sample is the source of the 8 T cell receptor beta chains below, sequenced in a study of blood T cell repertoires in COVID-19. TCRdb keeps only in-frame clones here, not all; method: immunoSEQ multiplex PCR. The sample carries fewer than 150,000 clones, over 80% recorded once. What was sequenced was peripheral blood. These receptors were obtained from a woman in her 70s with acute or convalescent COVID-19.

The rearrangement joins TRBV30 to TRBJ2-7; D ambiguous. The V and J ends lost 2 bases and 4 bases respectively, with 6 bases between them. This CDR3 region has 11 residues. The germline CDR1 and CDR2 sequences are GTSNPN and SVGIG (reference sequence). Written as DNA, the CDR3 is TGTGCCTGGAGTATTATGTACGAGCAGTACTTC. Translation gives CAWSIMYEQYF.

CDR3 sequence reads: CASSETSFTDTQYF. The CDR3 coding sequence is TGTGCCAGCAGCGAAACTAGTTTCACAGATACGCAGTATTTT. V and J are TRBV9 and TRBJ2-3, with a weak D call TRBD2 (5 bases). CDR1 is SGDLS and CDR2 is YYNGEE in the germline V gene. V was trimmed by 3 bases and J by 2 bases, leaving 10 bases between them. CDR3 length: 14 residues.

This clone appeared a single time. V is TRBV27 and J is TRBJ2-5, with D maybe TRBD2 (7 bases). V was clipped by 3 bases and J by 5 bases, with 16 bases between them. There are 15 residues in the CDR3. CDR1 is MNHEY and CDR2 is SMNVEV in the germline V gene (reference sequence). The CDR3 region is CASSFQAGAGETQYF. CDR3 in DNA: TGTGCCAGCAGTTTTCAGGCGGGGGCGGGGGAGACCCAGTACTTC.

This chain links TRBV28 with TRBJ2-5, with 10 bases that match TRBD1. The CDR3 sequence is 14 residues long. The V gene's germline CDR1 is MDHEN and CDR2 SYDVKM. V shed 4 bases, J shed 5 bases, and the junction held 4 bases outside the gene matches. The CDR3 loop reads CASSSGQGSETQYF. The CDR3 coding sequence is TGTGCCAGCAGTTCGGGACAGGGGTCCGAGACCCAGTACTTC.

The CDR3 bases are TGTGCCAGCAGTGACTGCCGGACTGCGGGGCCCTCCTACGAGCAGTACTTC. It translates to CASSDCRTAGPSYEQYF. This sequence joins TRBV6-4 and TRBJ2-7; D might be TRBD2 (6 bases). Germline CDR1 is MRHNA and CDR2 is SNTAGT. V lost 1 base to trimming and J lost 0 bases, with 16 bases between them. The CDR3 loop spans 17 amino acids.

A single count supports this clone. The chain combines TRBV7-3 with TRBJ2-3, with D unresolved. Trimming stripped 5 bases from V and 0 bases from J, with 9 bases between. This CDR3 contains 14 residues. Germline-derived CDR1 and CDR2 are SGHTA and FQGTGA. The CDR3 region has the DNA TGTGCCAGCAGCCTGGGCCTAAGCACAGATACGCAGTATTTT. Its translation is CASSLGLSTDTQYF.

This clone has only one observation. The chain has TRBV11-3 and TRBJ2-5; 7 bases line up with TRBD2. The CDR3 runs 15 residues. V shed 3 bases, J shed 4 bases, and the junction held 8 bases outside the gene matches. The germline gives CDR1 SGHNT, CDR2 YENEEA. For the CDR3, the DNA is TGTGCCAGCAGCTTGGGTCGGACGGGGGGAGAGACCCAGTACTTC. Its translation: CASSLGRTGGETQYF.

The chain links TRBV2 to TRBJ2-3, with 8 nucleotides matching TRBD2. J was trimmed by 1 base and V by 4 bases; bases with no gene match: 4. This CDR3 is built from 15 residues. Per the germline V gene, CDR1 is SNHLY and CDR2 is FYNNEI. CDR3 in amino acids: CASSVRGGRTDTQYF. The CDR3 DNA reads TGTGCCAGCAGTGTCCGGGGGGGGCGCACAGATACGCAGTATTTT.